The sequence of this TCR beta chain was determined in a study of CD8+CD57+ T cells in acquired aplastic anemia. Patients picked for sequencing had shown CD8+CD57+ cell expansion detected by flow cytometry. The template used for profiling TCR beta VDJ and CDR3 was genomic DNA. A single record per CDR3 protein comes from TCRdb applying MiXCR to the reads. Seen here are more than 250,000 distinct CDR3 sequences, 82% observed once, and the top ten hold around 40%. CDR3 length equals 12 residues. V lost 10 bases to trimming and J lost 8 bases, with 18 bases between them. The V gene's germline CDR1 is SGHRS and CDR2 YFSETQ.

The source is a human donor with aplastic anemia. Sequencing was performed on sorted CD4+, CD8+, or CD8+CD57+ T cells (not recorded which) from PBMCs. This rearrangement joins TRBV5-1 to TRBJ2-5, with D hard to call. The CDR3 reads CAGRLAADTQYF. Written as DNA, the CDR3 is TGCGCCGGCCGCTTGGCGGCAGATACCCAGTACTTC.